Below are 19 T cell receptor beta chains sequenced from a single sample in a study of cytomegalovirus exposure and HLA in healthy donors. 13 Jbeta primers and 60 Vbeta primers were used for the PCR. The table came from immunoSEQ multiplex PCR; TCRdb's copy has only in-frame clones and leaves some out. The sample yields 90,000 to 120,000 clones, 77% seen once. Material: PBMCs. The receptors derive from a male donor in good health and CMV-seronegative.

This rearrangement joins TRBV29-1 to TRBJ1-1; 8 bases agree with TRBD1. Germline V gives CDR1 SQVTM, CDR2 ANQGSEA. J gave up 5 bases and V 7 bases, and 6 bases lay outside the gene matches. There are 12 residues in the CDR3. CDR3 protein: CSADRGGTEAFF. The CDR3 DNA is TGCAGCGCTGACAGGGGCGGAACTGAAGCTTTCTTT.

This rearrangement joins TRBV5-1 to TRBJ1-2, with 9 bases lining up with TRBD1. Germline lookup yields CDR1 SGHRS and CDR2 YFSETQ. The length of the CDR3 is 15 residues. V trimming: 4 bases; J trimming: 5 bases; junction bases outside the gene matches: 9. This CDR3 is CASSVTGGLGYGYTF. The CDR3 DNA sequence: TGCGCCAGCAGCGTCACAGGGGGCCTAGGGTATGGCTACACCTTC.

This rearrangement joins TRBV7-2 to TRBJ2-1; D might be TRBD2 (6 bases). Trimming took off 5 bases at V and 12 bases at J, with 14 bases between the two ends. This CDR3 has 12 amino acids. The germline CDR1 and CDR2 sequences are SGHTA and FQGNSA. The CDR3 nucleotides are TGTGCCAGCAGCCAAACCCTCGGGGGGCAGTTCTTC. Translating it yields CASSQTLGGQFF.

V gene TRBV7-6 combines with J gene TRBJ2-2, with TRBD2 matching 8 bases. CDR3 length: 15 residues. The germline V gene encodes CDR1 SGHVS and CDR2 FNYEAQ. V shed 2 bases and J 6 bases; nucleotides not matched to a gene: 5. CDR3 sequence: CASSLSSGTAGELFF. CDR3 sequence (DNA): TGTGCCAGCAGCTTAAGTAGCGGGACCGCCGGGGAGCTGTTTTTT.

The chain links TRBV9 to TRBJ2-7; 8 bases fit TRBD1. Germline V gene sequence: CDR1 SGDLS, CDR2 YYNGEE. V was clipped by 3 bases and J by 3 bases; unmatched bases: 5. This CDR3 is built from 14 residues. The CDR3, as DNA: TGTGCCAGCAGCGCCATGACAGGGGACTACGAGCAGTACTTC. Its translation is CASSAMTGDYEQYF.

The J gene is TRBJ2-7, the V gene TRBV5-4, with D tentatively TRBD2 (6 bases). Germline lookup yields CDR1 SGHNT and CDR2 YYREEE (reference sequence). This CDR3 spans 14 amino acids. The V gene lost 2 bases and the J gene lost 6 bases, with 15 bases spanning the gap. The DNA of the CDR3 is TGTGCCAGCAGCTTCGTGGGAGGTCGGGGCGAGCAGTACTTC. The encoded protein is CASSFVGGRGEQYF.

V is TRBV5-5 and J is TRBJ2-2; 9 bases agree with TRBD1. The CDR3 length is 14 residues. The germline gives CDR1 SGHKS, CDR2 YYEKEE (reference sequence). V shed 4 bases, J shed 7 bases, and the junction held 5 bases outside the gene matches. Here the CDR3 reads CASSRTGDGGELFF. CDR3 nucleotides: TGTGCCAGCAGCCGGACAGGGGACGGCGGGGAGCTGTTTTTT.

The chain is built from TRBV10-3 and TRBJ1-1; no firm D call. Trimming shortened V by 2 bases and J by 4 bases, and 17 bases separated the two germline ends. Germline CDR1 and CDR2: ENHRY and SYGVKD. This CDR3 has 16 residues. The CDR3 protein is CAISETLTGSVTEAFF. For the CDR3, the DNA is TGTGCCATCAGTGAGACGCTGACCGGGTCTGTCACTGAAGCTTTCTTT.

The chain has TRBV29-1 and TRBJ2-1; 8 bases agree with TRBD2. Germline V lookup: CDR1 SQVTM, CDR2 ANQGSEA. The CDR3 extends over 16 amino acids. V trimming: 7 bases; J trimming: 3 bases; junction bases outside the gene matches: 14. The CDR3 region is CSGMGKAGALYNEQFF. The CDR3 DNA follows: TGCAGCGGGATGGGTAAAGCGGGAGCGCTCTACAATGAGCAGTTCTTC.

The rearrangement joins TRBV9 to TRBJ1-1; D is undetermined. Germline loops: CDR1 SGDLS, CDR2 YYNGEE. V was trimmed by 4 bases and J by 3 bases, leaving 16 bases between them. The CDR3 is made up of 15 amino acids. DNA of the CDR3: TGTGCCAGCAGCTTAACCGGGTCCTCCTACACTGAAGCTTTCTTT. It specifies CASSLTGSSYTEAFF.

V and J are TRBV14 and TRBJ2-5; TRBD2 is a possible D gene (6 bases). This CDR3 comprises 15 residues. V lost 4 bases and J 1 base, leaving 13 bases between the germline ends. Looked up from germline, CDR1 is SGHDN and CDR2 is FVKESK. CDR3 in DNA: TGTGCCAGCAGCCCAGGGACTGGCGTCCAAGAGACCCAGTACTTC. This translates into CASSPGTGVQETQYF.

V is TRBV4-1 and J is TRBJ2-3; D remains ambiguous. CDR3 length: 13 amino acids. Germline V gene sequence: CDR1 MGHRA, CDR2 YSYEKL. Trimming stripped 4 bases from V and 0 bases from J, with 5 bases between. The CDR3 DNA follows: TGCGCCAGCAGCCCCCCTAGCACAGATACGCAGTATTTT. It is translated as CASSPPSTDTQYF.

The chain is built from TRBV19 and TRBJ2-4; 9 nucleotides match TRBD1. With V trimmed by 6 bases and J by 2 bases, 5 bases remained unmatched. There are 15 residues in the CDR3. The V gene's germline CDR1 is LNHDA and CDR2 SQIVND (reference sequence). This CDR3 reads CASSSGQGTKNIQYF. DNA for the CDR3: TGTGCCAGTAGCAGTGGACAGGGGACCAAAAACATTCAGTACTTC.

This chain connects TRBV7-3 to TRBJ2-7, with D perhaps TRBD1 (5 bases). The CDR3 spans 16 residues. Trimming stripped 2 bases from V and 6 bases from J, with 20 bases between. Germline CDR1 reads SGHTA; CDR2 reads FQGTGA. Here the CDR3 reads CASSLVVNRSPFEQYF. As DNA, the CDR3 is TGTGCCAGCAGCTTAGTCGTCAACAGGTCGCCCTTCGAGCAGTACTTC.

This clone occurred a few times. The chain joins TRBV4-1 to TRBJ2-3, with 13 bases lining up with TRBD2. CDR1 and CDR2 from the germline V gene are MGHRA and YSYEKL. The CDR3 is made up of 16 amino acids. The V and J ends lost 2 bases and 5 bases, in that order; junction bases with no gene match: 4. Written as DNA, the CDR3 is TGCGCCAGCAGCCAACCGACTAGCGGGAGGCAAGATACGCAGTATTTT. This codes for CASSQPTSGRQDTQYF.

This clone has only one observation. The rearrangement uses TRBV7-6 and TRBJ2-3, with 8 bases fitting TRBD2. J was trimmed by 5 bases and V by 3 bases; bases with no gene match: 10. The length of the CDR3 is 16 residues. Looked up from germline, CDR1 is SGHVS and CDR2 is FNYEAQ. This CDR3 is CASSLSGTRLLDTQYF. The CDR3, as DNA: TGTGCCAGCAGCTTGAGCGGGACTAGACTTTTAGATACGCAGTATTTT.

This clone was seen more than once but under ten times. The chain carries TRBV2 and TRBJ1-4; the D gene is possibly TRBD1 (5 bases). Deletions cut 6 bases from V and 7 bases from J, with 15 bases between. Germline V gene data show CDR1 as SNHLY and CDR2 as FYNNEI. CDR3 length: 14 amino acids. CDR3 sequence: CASSVGLPGEKLFF. The CDR3 bases are TGTGCCAGCAGCGTGGGACTCCCTGGTGAAAAACTGTTTTTT.

The rearrangement joins TRBV18 to TRBJ1-2; TRBD1 aligns across 11 bases. CDR3 length: 17 amino acids. In germline, CDR1 is KGHSH, CDR2 LQKENI. Germline trimming cut 3 bases from V and 5 bases from J; bases unmatched to any gene: 11. The CDR3 protein is CASSPISGQGAQYGYTF. The CDR3 DNA is TGTGCCAGCTCACCCATTTCCGGACAGGGGGCCCAGTATGGCTACACCTTC.

This clone was observed a handful of times. The DNA of the CDR3 is TGTGCCAGCAGTTTGAGTTTACAGGGTGGCGAAGCTTTCTTT. This encodes CASSLSLQGGEAFF. The J gene is TRBJ1-1, the V gene TRBV27; possibly TRBD1 for D (6 bases). The CDR3 is 14 amino acids. With 3 bases removed from V and 8 bases from J, the gap between germline ends came to 16 bases. Looked up from germline, CDR1 is MNHEY and CDR2 is SMNVEV (reference sequence).